This is a list of T cell receptor beta chains from one sample in a study of blood T cell repertoires in COVID-19. Assay: immunoSEQ multiplex PCR; the TCRdb copy retains only in-frame clones and omits some. Here the sample spans about 300,000 clones, roughly 90% being singletons. Source material: peripheral blood. All receptors come from a man aged 18 to 30 who had recovered from COVID-19. CDR3s include the opening cysteine and the closing phenylalanine or tryptophan. D genes are given only for firm matches. The size of a clone is reported for some rows only, either as once, few or many, or as a class for expanded clones.

J gene,D gene,V gene,clone size,CDR3 DNA,CDR3 protein
TRBJ2-1,TRBD2,TRBV11-3,-,TGTGCCAGCAGCTTAGGGACTAGCGCCCACAATGAGCAGTTCTTC,CASSLGTSAHNEQFF
TRBJ2-7,-,TRBV21-1,medium-sized,TGTGCCAGCAGCAAGGATTGGTACTCACCCCGGGACATCGGATCCTACGAGCAGTACTTC,CASSKDWYSPRDIGSYEQYF
TRBJ1-2,TRBD1,TRBV7-2,-,TGTGCCAGCAGCCCGAGACCAGGGGGCGCGAGCTCCTATGGCTACACCTTC,CASSPRPGGASSYGYTF
TRBJ1-2,-,TRBV4-1,-,TGCGCCAGCAGCCAAGATCTGGGGAGAGGCTACACCTTC,CASSQDLGRGYTF
TRBJ2-1,TRBD1,TRBV11-3,once,TGTGCCAGCAGCCCGGGGGGGGACAGGGGCTACAATGAGCAGTTCTTC,CASSPGGDRGYNEQFF
TRBJ2-7,TRBD2,TRBV4-1,-,TGCGCCAGCAGCCAACCTCGCTCTAGCCTAGCGGGGTACGAGCAGTACTTC,CASSQPRSSLAGYEQYF
TRBJ1-2,TRBD1,TRBV12-3/TRBV12-4,-,TGTGCCAGCTCCCCGAGACAGGGGGATGGCTACACCTTC,CASSPRQGDGYTF
TRBJ2-7,TRBD1,TRBV6-5,-,TGTGCCAGCAGCCGGGACAGCTTAGCCTACGAGCAGTACTTC,CASSRDSLAYEQYF
TRBJ2-1,-,TRBV5-1,-,TGCGCCAGCAGCTTGGTAGGCAGGGACAATGAGCAGTTCTTC,CASSLVGRDNEQFF
TRBJ2-3,TRBD1,TRBV2,-,TGTGCCAGCAGCGACAGGGCCCACACAGATACGCAGTATTTT,CASSDRAHTDTQYF
TRBJ2-6,-,TRBV5-8,-,TGTGCCAGCAGCAACCGCGGGGTATCTGTATCTGGGGCCAACGTCCTGACTTTC,CASSNRGVSVSGANVLTF
TRBJ2-7,-,TRBV11-2,-,TGTGCCAGCAGCTTCGGGGTGGGTATAGAGCAGTACTTC,CASSFGVGIEQYF
TRBJ1-5,TRBD1,TRBV4-1,-,TGCGCCAGCAGCCAAGGGGACAGGGGGCATGGTCAGCCCCAGCATTTT,CASSQGDRGHGQPQHF
TRBJ2-1,-,TRBV19,-,TGTGCCAGTAGGTCGGTCAATGAGCAGTTCTTC,CASRSVNEQFF
TRBJ2-1,TRBD2,TRBV2,-,TGTGCCAGCATGGGACTAGTGGGCAATGAGCAGTTCTTC,CASMGLVGNEQFF
TRBJ1-2,-,TRBV6-5,-,TGTGCCAGCAGTTACTCTCCGGTAGAAGGCTACACCTTC,CASSYSPVEGYTF
TRBJ2-1,-,TRBV7-9,-,TGTGCCAGCAGCTTAGCGCGTCTGACTATCTACAATGAGCAGTTCTTC,CASSLARLTIYNEQFF
TRBJ1-1,-,TRBV6-1,-,TGTGCCAGCAGTGAATTCACCGACAGGACAGAAGCTTTCTTT,CASSEFTDRTEAFF
TRBJ1-5,-,TRBV4-2,few,TGTGCCAGCAGCCTGGAACAGGTCGGGCAGCCCCAGCATTTT,CASSLEQVGQPQHF
TRBJ2-7,-,TRBV27,-,TGTGCCAGCAGTTTAATTACCGGGGGTGACTACGAGCAGTACTTC,CASSLITGGDYEQYF
TRBJ2-7,TRBD1,TRBV7-3,-,TGTGCCAGCAGCCAAGGGACAGGGGCCTCCTACGAGCAGTACTTC,CASSQGTGASYEQYF
TRBJ2-3,TRBD2,TRBV5-1,-,TGCGCCAGCAGCTTACTAGCGGGGAACACAGATACGCAGTATTTT,CASSLLAGNTDTQYF
TRBJ2-7,TRBD2,TRBV5-1,-,TGCGCCAGCAGCTGGGGGACTAGCGGGAGATATGGCGAGCAGTACTTC,CASSWGTSGRYGEQYF
TRBJ2-3,TRBD2,TRBV11-2,-,TGTGCCAGCAGCCGCGGGGGAGCCCCATCCACAGATACGCAGTATTTT,CASSRGGAPSTDTQYF
TRBJ1-5,-,TRBV2,-,TGTGCCAGCAGTGAGGGCGGGGGCATCGAGCCCCAGCATTTT,CASSEGGGIEPQHF
TRBJ2-2,-,TRBV15,-,TGTGCCACCAGCAGAGGTCCCGCGGGGCAGAGCACCGGGGAGCTGTTTTTT,CATSRGPAGQSTGELFF
TRBJ1-1,-,TRBV6-5,-,TGTGCCAGCAGTTCAAACAGGGTGACTGAAGCTTTCTTT,CASSSNRVTEAFF
TRBJ1-5,-,TRBV5-6,-,TGTGCCAGCAGCTTGGCAGGGTTTAATCAGCCCCAGCATTTT,CASSLAGFNQPQHF
TRBJ1-5,-,TRBV21-1,-,TGTGCCAGCTCCCTCCACGCCCAGGGAACTCAGCCCCAGCATTTT,CASSLHAQGTQPQHF
TRBJ1-6,-,TRBV19,few,TGTGCCAGTAGTCCTGGGGGGGCGCATAATTCACCCCTCCACTTT,CASSPGGAHNSPLHF
TRBJ1-1,-,TRBV19,-,TGTGCCAGTTCAATGGGGGGGATGACTGAAGCTTTCTTT,CASSMGGMTEAFF
TRBJ1-6,-,TRBV9,-,TGTGCCAGCAGCGTAGAACCAGGGGCTAATTCACCCCTCCACTTT,CASSVEPGANSPLHF
TRBJ1-1,-,TRBV18,-,TGTGCCAGCTCACCAGCGGCCGACCCGAACACTGAAGCTTTCTTT,CASSPAADPNTEAFF
TRBJ1-2,TRBD1,TRBV4-3,-,TGCGCCAGCAGCCAAGTTTACAGGGGGTTTGACGGCTACACCTTC,CASSQVYRGFDGYTF
TRBJ2-2,-,TRBV7-2,-,TGTGCCAGCAGCGCTCACGGAGCGAACACCGGGGAGCTGTTTTTT,CASSAHGANTGELFF
TRBJ2-7,-,TRBV11-1,-,TGTGCCAGCGGGAACAGGGACGCCTACGAGCAGTACTTC,CASGNRDAYEQYF
TRBJ2-3,TRBD2,TRBV2,-,TGTGCCAGCAGTGTACTAGCGGGGGGGCACCTCACAGATACGCAGTATTTT,CASSVLAGGHLTDTQYF
TRBJ1-5,-,TRBV20-1,-,TGCAGTGCTAGTTCTGGCAGGCTTCAGCCCCAGCATTTT,CSASSGRLQPQHF
TRBJ1-5,-,TRBV19,once,TGTGCCAGTAGTCCTGCAGGGAATAGCAATCAGCCCCAGCATTTT,CASSPAGNSNQPQHF
TRBJ2-1,TRBD1,TRBV3-1/TRBV3-2,many,TGTGCCAGCAGCCACCAGCGGACAGGGCTCTCCTACAATGAGCAGTTCTTC,CASSHQRTGLSYNEQFF
TRBJ2-7,-,TRBV5-4,-,TGTGCCAGCAGCTTGGGCGCAGGGTCTGCCTACGAGCAGTACTTC,CASSLGAGSAYEQYF
TRBJ2-1,-,TRBV6-6,-,TGTGCCAGCAGAGGACTCAATGAGCAGTTCTTC,CASRGLNEQFF
TRBJ2-1,-,TRBV6-5,-,TGTGCCAGCAGTTACCGGGACTCCTACAATGAGCAGTTCTTC,CASSYRDSYNEQFF
TRBJ1-2,TRBD1,TRBV7-3,-,TGTGCCAGCAGCCAACTGTTCCGGACAGGGGGCGACTATGGCTACACCTTC,CASSQLFRTGGDYGYTF
TRBJ2-7,TRBD1,TRBV7-9,few,TGTGCCAGCAGCTGGGACAGCTCCTACGAGCAGTACTTC,CASSWDSSYEQYF
TRBJ2-7,TRBD2,TRBV6-1,-,TGTGCCAGCAGTGAAGCGGGGACTAGCGGGACCTTCTACGAGCAGTACTTC,CASSEAGTSGTFYEQYF
TRBJ1-1,-,TRBV7-2,-,TGTGCCAGCATGTTCACAGAGGGCACTGAAGCTTTCTTT,CASMFTEGTEAFF
TRBJ2-2,-,TRBV6-5,-,TGTGCCACCAGGGGAGCGGTGACCGGGGAGCTGTTTTTT,CATRGAVTGELFF
TRBJ1-1,TRBD1,TRBV2,-,TGTGCCAGCATCCAGGGGGCGATAACTGAAGCTTTCTTT,CASIQGAITEAFF
TRBJ2-3,-,TRBV14,-,TGTGCCAGCAGCCCCCATACAGGGCCCACAGATACGCAGTATTTT,CASSPHTGPTDTQYF
TRBJ2-7,-,TRBV5-1,-,TGCGCCAGCAGCTTGGACGCTAGCATGAGCTACGAGCAGTACTTC,CASSLDASMSYEQYF
TRBJ2-5,TRBD2,TRBV7-2,-,TGTGCCAGCAGCTTATCGGGACTAGTTCAAGAGACCCAGTACTTC,CASSLSGLVQETQYF
TRBJ1-1,-,TRBV9,-,TGTGCCAGCAGCGTAGCTCAGGGAGGGACTGAAGCTTTCTTT,CASSVAQGGTEAFF
TRBJ2-3,TRBD2,TRBV7-3,-,TGTGCCAGCAGCTTAAAACCGCGGGGGGGCGCAGATACGCAGTATTTT,CASSLKPRGGADTQYF
TRBJ1-2,-,TRBV28,-,TGTGCCAGCAGTTCACCGGGAGCCGGGAGGCATGGCTACACCTTC,CASSSPGAGRHGYTF
TRBJ2-7,TRBD2,TRBV4-2,-,TGTGCCAGCAGCCATGGACTAGCGGGAGCCTACGAGCAGTACTTC,CASSHGLAGAYEQYF
TRBJ2-2,TRBD1,TRBV7-9,-,TGTGCCAGCAGCCGCGGACAGGGTAACACCGGGGAGCTGTTTTTT,CASSRGQGNTGELFF
TRBJ2-2,TRBD2,TRBV7-2,-,TGTGCCAGCAGCTTTTCAGCGGGGGGCACCGGGGAGCTGTTTTTT,CASSFSAGGTGELFF
TRBJ1-5,-,TRBV19,-,TGTGCCAGTAGACCACCTGGGGGGGCGCGAGACAATCAGCCCCAGCATTTT,CASRPPGGARDNQPQHF